This T cell receptor (beta chain) stems from a study of blood T cell repertoires in COVID-19. Background on the study: PBMCs, B-cell-depleted T cells, or T cells were the source of the cDNA or gDNA that made up the material.

Before they entered the study, exposed participants had met a COVID-19 case within 2 weeks. The repertoire was sequenced with immunoSEQ multiplex PCR; TCRdb's copy has only in-frame clones and lacks some. The sample has some 300,000 clones; about 90% are singletons. Germline V gives CDR1 MDHEN, CDR2 SYDVKM. The CDR3 runs 14 residues. Trimming cost V 2 bases and J 11 bases, with 18 bases left between them. Material: PBMCs or T cells enriched from blood (not recorded which). The sequence derives from a woman in her forties or fifties who had been exposed to COVID-19. V gene TRBV28 combines with J gene TRBJ1-1; the D gene is possibly TRBD1 (5 bases). The CDR3 coding sequence is TGTGCCAGCAGTTTAGGATTTGGGGGGGTAAGGGCTTTCTTT. Encoded protein: CASSLGFGGVRAFF.